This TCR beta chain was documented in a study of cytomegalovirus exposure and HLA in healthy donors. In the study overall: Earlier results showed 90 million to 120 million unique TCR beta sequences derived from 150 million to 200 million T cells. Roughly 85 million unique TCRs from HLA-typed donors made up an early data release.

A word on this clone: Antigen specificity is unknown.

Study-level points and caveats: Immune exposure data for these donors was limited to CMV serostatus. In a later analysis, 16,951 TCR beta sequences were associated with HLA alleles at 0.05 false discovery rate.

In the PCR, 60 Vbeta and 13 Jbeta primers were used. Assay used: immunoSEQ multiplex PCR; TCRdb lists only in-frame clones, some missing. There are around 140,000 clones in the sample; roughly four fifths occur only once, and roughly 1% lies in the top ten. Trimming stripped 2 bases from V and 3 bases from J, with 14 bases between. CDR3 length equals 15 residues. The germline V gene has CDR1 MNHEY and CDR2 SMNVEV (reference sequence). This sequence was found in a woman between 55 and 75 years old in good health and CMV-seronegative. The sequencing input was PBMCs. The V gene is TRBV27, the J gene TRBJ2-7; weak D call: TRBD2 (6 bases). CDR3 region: CASSLEGGIFYEQYF. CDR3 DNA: TGTGCCAGCAGTTTAGAGGGCGGGATCTTCTACGAGCAGTACTTC.